The clone carrying this TCR beta chain came up many times. Antigen unknown. The sample comes from a study of response to subunit inactivated influenza vaccine. Broader study findings: The authors offered the suggestion that each seasonal influenza vaccination recruits few new T cells.

TCRdb reprocessed the RT-PCR reads with MiXCR, giving one entry per CDR3 protein. In the table there are approximately 530,000 distinct CDR3 sequences, less than 8% of which are singletons. Sequencing was performed on PBMCs from blood, taken 23 to 25 months after vaccination. The clonotype originates from a man aged 45 to 75 who received an inactivated influenza vaccine.

The CDR3 DNA follows: TGTGCCAGCAGCCGCCAGTTCACCGGGGAGCTGTTTTTT. It translates to CASSRQFTGELFF. The gene calls are TRBV14 and TRBJ2-2; D is uncertain. Trimming cost V 4 bases and J 4 bases, with 7 bases left between them. The CDR3 has 13 residues. Germline lookup yields CDR1 SGHDN and CDR2 FVKESK. Full variable domain (rest looked up from reference TRBV14 and TRBJ2-2): EAGVTQFPSHSVIEKGQTVTLRCDPISGHDNLYWYRRVMGKEIKFLLHFVKESKQDESGMPNNRFLAERTGGTYSTLKVQPAELEDSGVYFCASSRQFTGELFFGEGSRLTVL.